This T cell receptor beta chain was recorded in a study of neoadjuvant anti-PD-1 for oral cavity cancer. Assay: immunoSEQ multiplex PCR; the TCRdb copy retains only in-frame clones and omits some. This sample carries 73,000 or so clones, approximately 81% of them seen once, and the ten largest clones take nearly 3.5%. Time point: after neoadjuvant nivolumab, at surgical resection. Germline lookup yields CDR1 SEHNR and CDR2 FQNEAQ (reference sequence). The V end was cut by 1 base, the J end by 5 bases, with 9 bases between. CDR3 length: 13 residues. The source is a person aged 40 to 85 with oral cavity squamous cell carcinoma. V usage is TRBV7-9 and J usage is TRBJ2-7, with a weak D call TRBD1 (6 bases). The sequenced sample was PBMCs, obtained after nivolumab (anti-PD-1) treatment. The chain's CDR3 is CASSLEGHHEQYF. The CDR3 DNA reads as TGTGCCAGCAGCTTAGAGGGACACCACGAGCAGTACTTC.